A selection of T cell receptor beta chains follows, all from one sample in a study of blood T cell repertoires in COVID-19. Sequencing used immunoSEQ multiplex PCR; TCRdb keeps in-frame clones, though not all of them. The table records around 200,000 clones, around 87% of them present only once. The sample comprised peripheral blood. The source is a man in his sixties who had recovered from COVID-19. Both conserved end residues are part of each CDR3. D genes are given only for firm matches. The size field is filled for only some rows; it gives once, few, many or a size class.

clone size | CDR3 length | D gene | J gene | V gene | CDR3 DNA | CDR3 protein
NA | 18 | NA | TRBJ2-3 | TRBV27 | TGTGCCAGCAGTTTACAAGCCAACCTTTTTCGGAGCACAGATACGCAGTATTTT | CASSLQANLFRSTDTQYF
NA | 13 | NA | TRBJ2-3 | TRBV7-3 | TGTGCCAGCAGCTCCCAGGGCCCAGATACGCAGTATTTT | CASSSQGPDTQYF
once | 17 | TRBD1 | TRBJ1-5 | TRBV19 | TGTGCCAGTAGTATCGGGACAGGGGGTTATAGCAATCAGCCCCAGCATTTT | CASSIGTGGYSNQPQHF
NA | 16 | TRBD1 | TRBJ1-5 | TRBV4-1 | TGCGCCAGCAGCCAACCGGGACAGGGCTCGAGTCAGCCCCAGCATTTT | CASSQPGQGSSQPQHF
few | 13 | NA | TRBJ1-3 | TRBV6-5 | TGTGCCAGCACTCCGAGGTTTGGAAACACCATATATTTT | CASTPRFGNTIYF
NA | 11 | NA | TRBJ2-4 | TRBV29-1 | TGCAGCGTTGTTGGCGGAAACATTCAGTACTTC | CSVVGGNIQYF
NA | 15 | NA | TRBJ2-2 | TRBV5-4 | TGTGCCAGCAGCTTGCAACCAGGGAACACCGGGGAGCTGTTTTTT | CASSLQPGNTGELFF
once | 15 | TRBD2 | TRBJ2-7 | TRBV7-2 | TGTGCCAGCAGCTTAGGGGCTAGCGGGGCCTACGAGCAGTACTTC | CASSLGASGAYEQYF
NA | 19 | NA | TRBJ1-3 | TRBV15 | TGTGCCACCAGCAGAGATACTTACAACCCAGGGGCACCTGGAAACACCATATATTTT | CATSRDTYNPGAPGNTIYF
NA | 14 | TRBD1 | TRBJ2-3 | TRBV7-2 | TGTGCCAGCAGCTTCGGACAGGGTGCAGATACGCAGTATTTT | CASSFGQGADTQYF
NA | 16 | NA | TRBJ2-5 | TRBV7-6 | TGTGCCAGCAGCTTAAGACCGCCAGGGGGGCAAGAGACCCAGTACTTC | CASSLRPPGGQETQYF
NA | 13 | NA | TRBJ1-1 | TRBV27 | TGTGCCAGCAGTTTCCGGGGGGTTGCTGAAGCTTTCTTT | CASSFRGVAEAFF
once | 17 | NA | TRBJ2-2 | TRBV5-1 | TGCGCCAGCAGCCCAACCCCGATAGCGGAGAACACCGGGGAGCTGTTTTTT | CASSPTPIAENTGELFF
NA | 17 | TRBD2 | TRBJ2-2 | TRBV10-3 | TGTGCCATCAGTGATCCGGGACTAGCGAGGAACACCGGGGAGCTGTTTTTT | CAISDPGLARNTGELFF
NA | 17 | NA | TRBJ1-5 | TRBV27 | TGTGCCAGCAGTTTCGTCGGGACACCATATAGCAATCAGCCCCAGCATTTT | CASSFVGTPYSNQPQHF
NA | 13 | TRBD2 | TRBJ2-2 | TRBV27 | TGTGCCAGCAGTTTAGGGGGGGTCGGGGAGCTGTTTTTT | CASSLGGVGELFF
NA | 13 | NA | TRBJ2-7 | TRBV5-1 | TGCGCCAGCAGCTCACTTCTCCAGGGCGAGCAGTACTTC | CASSSLLQGEQYF
NA | 11 | NA | TRBJ2-5 | TRBV30 | TGTGCCTGGAGCGCCGGAGAGACCCAGTACTTC | CAWSAGETQYF
few | 16 | TRBD1 | TRBJ2-2 | TRBV10-1 | TGCGCCAGCAGTGACCCGGGACAGCCTAGGACCGGGGAGCTGTTTTTT | CASSDPGQPRTGELFF
NA | 12 | NA | TRBJ2-5 | TRBV3-1/TRBV3-2 | TGTGCCAGCAGCCCGGCGGCAGAGACCCAGTACTTC | CASSPAAETQYF
NA | 15 | TRBD1 | TRBJ1-4 | TRBV15 | TGTGCCACCAGCAGAGATGCTAGACAGGGTGAAAAACTGTTTTTT | CATSRDARQGEKLFF
NA | 13 | TRBD1 | TRBJ1-1 | TRBV27 | TGTGCCAGCAGTTTCCGACAGGGGGCGGTCGCTTTCTTT | CASSFRQGAVAFF
NA | 13 | NA | TRBJ2-3 | TRBV12-3/TRBV12-4 | TGTGCCAGCAGTTCCCCTTTCACAGATACGCAGTATTTT | CASSSPFTDTQYF
NA | 16 | TRBD1 | TRBJ1-4 | TRBV10-1 | TGCGCCAGCAGTGAGTCTCCCGGGACAGACAATGAAAAACTGTTTTTT | CASSESPGTDNEKLFF
NA | 20 | TRBD1 | TRBJ2-1 | TRBV19 | TGTGCCAGTAGTGGTCCCGGGACAGGGGCATCAATCCCCCTCTACAATGAGCAGTTCTTC | CASSGPGTGASIPLYNEQFF
NA | 16 | TRBD2 | TRBJ2-3 | TRBV19 | TGTGCCAGTAGCGAGTACGAAGCGGGAGGGGTAGATACGCAGTATTTT | CASSEYEAGGVDTQYF
NA | 15 | NA | TRBJ2-7 | TRBV28 | TGTGCCAGCAGTTTTCCGGGACAATCTTCCTACGAGCAGTACTTC | CASSFPGQSSYEQYF
NA | 13 | TRBD1 | TRBJ1-1 | TRBV6-5 | TGTGCCAGCAGGGCCGGGACAGCCACTGAAGCTTTCTTT | CASRAGTATEAFF